This T cell receptor (beta chain) was observed in a study of cytomegalovirus exposure and HLA in healthy donors (dated by TCRdb to the late 2010s). The study in broad terms: An earlier analysis of 587 of the donors reported more than 250 Gb of sequence data and 117 million unique TCR beta sequences from approximately 180 million T cells. The study was designed to test whether signatures of past pathogen exposure could be identified by cataloging public T cell receptors. To predict cytomegalovirus infection status, the study combined high-throughput TCR immunosequencing, statistical association of individual TCRs with disease status, and machine learning. Typing coverage differed by locus: A, B, C, DRB1 and DQB1 were typed in roughly 620-630 donors, DQA1 in roughly 500, DPA1 in around 610, and DPB1 in 450 to 480. Every repertoire in the discovery cohort had been generated on one and the same sequencing platform. Roughly 300 gigabases of sequencing data and approximately 84 million unique TCR sequences were included in an early release covering 550 to 800 HLA-typed donors. Along with the approximately 700-subject first cohort, a separate validation cohort of over 90 different subjects was used. In an earlier analysis of over 550 of the donors, high-throughput TCR beta sequencing was used to judge whether each TCR beta V gene segment behaved as functional or pseudogenic. To study patterns of TCR occurrence, a later analysis re-analyzed previously published TCR beta repertoires from several hundred donors and added high-resolution HLA genotyping. Rather than drawing on any new phenotypic data, the later analysis identified candidate immune exposures from TCR beta sequences and the way those sequences occurred across donors. Of the approximately 400 genotyped donors, 65% to 90% fell in the genetic ancestry cluster associated with self-reported Caucasian donors. In a later genetic analysis, genome-wide SNP genotypes for about three fifths of the roughly 670 donors were used, and that subset was treated as a discovery cohort. Using immunosequencing, the study profiled T cell repertoires from fewer than 700 subjects and related those repertoires to cytomegalovirus serostatus. Across around 400 genotyped donors of the cohort, an average of 235,054 unique TCR beta nucleotide sequences per donor were sequenced, and roughly a sixth of those sequences were non-productive. HLA typing included class I and class II loci at four-digit resolution. Donor age, sex, ethnicity and CMV serostatus were compiled together with the repertoire data. Four to six DR-DQ haplotypes were handled as single units for association and clustering, since linkage in the cohort was strong.

In total, 666 healthy bone marrow donors made up the cohort. At the time of sampling, all cohort members were nominally healthy, though unrecorded immune exposures were likely present. The donor tested CMV seronegative and was one of the 352 seronegative cohort members. A peripheral blood sample was collected from each donor, and TCR beta sequencing was performed on peripheral blood mononuclear cells. Genomic DNA was extracted from the blood cell samples with the Qiagen DNeasy Blood Extraction Kit. In the case of this clone: Which antigen it targets is not known. The input lacks base qualities; no much larger clone sits a single base away.

Between the V and J ends, shortened by 0 bases and 3 bases respectively, the junction contains 7 bases. CDR3 length: 14 amino acids, cysteine to phenylalanine. Solely the CDR3 DNA is kept, with 42 bases framed from the first base. For CDR1 and CDR2, the germline V gene lists SGHTA and FQGTGA. Summary of the overall study and its limitations: Because counts were too low, roughly 18 rarely observed V segments, including chromosome 9 orphons, were left out of the earlier analysis of roughly 600 of the donors. Sequencing depth was assumed to be roughly uniform across donors in the presence/absence analyses, though that assumption may not hold. In the study, some 160 TCR beta chains were listed as associated with cytomegalovirus. HLA typing was unavailable for some donors at each locus, so association tests used only the typed subset. The cohort was sequenced for TCR beta chains only, and without alpha or paired-chain data the features that could be detected were limited. Specific HLA alleles were associated with 15,000 to 20,000 TCR beta sequences at a false discovery rate of 0.05 in a later analysis. In an earlier analysis of around 600 of the donors, most TCR beta V segments appeared in productive rearrangements about 87% or about 30% of the time, broadly matching IMGT annotations. A cluster of highly shared sequence variants was judged likely to be a technical artifact of the sequencing pipeline. In a later genetic analysis, fewer N-insertions in productive TCRs were reported among donors in an Asian-associated ancestry cluster than the roughly 710-donor mean. Strong co-occurrence of HLA alleles, especially DR and DQ, made assigning TCR associations to individual alleles difficult. An association between a missense DCLRE1C variant and V-gene and J-gene trimming of TCR beta chains was found in a later genetic analysis and replicated in an independent cohort. The authors suggested that the approach could potentially be extended to other disease states and immunological phenotypes. In vitro tests confirmed that three of the cytomegalovirus-associated TCR beta chains recognize cytomegalovirus antigens. A later analysis reported that several top co-occurrence clusters appeared linked to parvovirus B19, influenza, CMV and Epstein-Barr virus. In a later analysis, most CMV-associated TCR beta chains were found to appear HLA-restricted, with HLA associations seemingly driven largely by CMV exposure. In a later analysis, HLA-associated TCR beta chains were found to be more clonally expanded and to have lower generation probabilities than equally common non-associated chains. Because the 87-base-pair reads could not distinguish some IMGT-functional V segments, including TRBV6-2 and TRBV6-3, those segments were excluded. In a later analysis, the rate of TCR association differed among HLA loci, with DRB1 alleles having the most associated TCRs and HLA-C alleles having the fewest. Across donors, most TCR sequences were observed very rarely, whereas some public TCRs were present in many individuals. The classifier was reported to diagnose cytomegalovirus status with high specificity and sensitivity in both the original and validation cohorts. Linkage disequilibrium might explain the correlated functional status among segregating V segments, but an unknown experimental factor could not be excluded. Immune exposure information for the cohort was limited to CMV serostatus. A further reported finding was that TCR beta sequences accurately predicted the HLA-A and HLA-B alleles for most subjects in the first cohort.

Library preparation was by the immunoSEQ multiplex PCR assay. For the multiplex PCR, a mixture combining 60 forward primers for TCR Vbeta segments and 13 reverse primers for TCR Jbeta segments was used. The CDR3 region of rearranged TCR beta genes was amplified from genomic DNA with a multiplex PCR assay. On the Illumina HiSeq System, the amplified TCR beta libraries were sequenced as 87-base-pair reads. In the source study's methods: A later analysis counted approximately 74 million unique TCR beta chains across the 690 or so repertoires, and some 12 million of these chains were shared by at least two donors. To remove PCR and sequencing errors, raw reads were error-corrected and collapsed into unique sequences using a nearest-neighbor algorithm that merged closely related sequences. V, D and J gene segments were assigned by aligning CDR3 sequences to IMGT reference sequences. For a sequence to be retained, a match of at least six nucleotides to both a V gene segment and a J gene segment was required. A rearrangement was called productive if the CDR3 had no stop codons and remained in frame with V and J, and every other rearrangement was called non-productive. Following IMGT convention, CDR3 was defined as the stretch from the second conserved V-encoded cysteine to the conserved J-encoded phenylalanine. The earlier analysis of some 540 of the donors excluded any sequence lacking an unambiguous match to a single V gene segment. An earlier analysis of around 600 of the donors classified V segments as functional when productive rearrangements were above 56.7% and as segregating when the standard deviation between donors was above 5%. A statistical classification framework was built for diagnosing cytomegalovirus status from the catalog of TCR beta chain sequences. A later analysis assigned V and J genes by comparing TCR nucleotide sequences with IMGT/GENE-DB human TR gene sequences. The TCRdist pipeline was used in a later analysis to assign CDR3 sequences and most-parsimonious VDJ recombination scenarios. In a later analysis, every TCR beta chain was defined by the combination of its CDR3 amino acid sequence and its V-gene family, and reads without a unique V-gene family were dropped. As a way to deal with suspected cross-contamination and a sequencing artifact, a later analysis dropped hundreds of nucleotide sequences that were highly shared and had low generation probability. For each public chain, a later analysis derived a clonal expansion index from normalized ranks of inferred template counts within each repertoire. Generation probabilities in a later analysis came from a VDJ recombination model fitted to out-of-frame rearrangements, and those results were checked against IGoR. In a later analysis, TCR-TCR, TCR-HLA and TCR-CMV co-occurrence was scored with hypergeometric tests, and a repertoire-size bias correction was applied to TCR pairs. False discovery rates were estimated in a later analysis by permuting HLA or CMV assignments 20 times. A later analysis grouped co-occurring TCRs with DBSCAN, adding TCRdist sequence similarity when clustering within HLA-allele-positive subsets. Repertoires with fewer than 30,000 or more than 120,000 public chains were left out of co-occurrence clustering, as were about five repertoires with anomalous nucleotide sharing. The clones in this table, taken by TCRdb from immuneACCESS, are in-frame only. Not every clone is retained; where verified, under half of the shortfall comes from an unresolved V gene, and the cause of the rest is unknown. For V, J and clone size, that table is used; D and trimming come from the DNA. This sample gives 210,000 or so clones in total; over 60% of them show up just once. Of the sample, roughly a sixth is held by the ten largest clones.

The V and J genes are TRBV7-3 and TRBJ2-3; matching of 5 bases hints at TRBD2 as the D gene. Sequenced input: PBMCs. The receptor comes from a man in his forties in good health and CMV-seronegative. Here is the DNA: TGTGCCAGCAGCTTAACGGACTCGACAGATACGCAGTATTTT. It is translated as CASSLTDSTDTQYF.